The 24 T cell receptor beta chains reported below all come from one sample, sequenced in a study of regulatory T cells in long-lasting Graves disease. In building TCR beta libraries, iRepertoire HTBI primers were used together with Arm-PCR of CDR3 regions. TCRdb used MiXCR to reprocess the multiplex PCR reads, holding one entry per CDR3 protein. This repertoire shows 350,000 to 450,000 distinct CDR3 sequences, approximately 22% found once; its top ten account for 14%. Specified time point: persistent/refractory GD, antithyroid drugs over 5 years with positive TRAb. The authors made the TCR library using RNA they extracted from PBMCs. This sample comprised peripheral blood mononuclear cells (PBMCs), obtained when the disease was refractory, from a patient treated with antithyroid drugs. All receptors derive from a female donor with Graves disease.

This chain links TRBV3-1 with TRBJ2-7; 7 bases align to TRBD1. This CDR3 region has 14 residues. Germline V lookup: CDR1 LGHDT, CDR2 YNNKEL (reference sequence). The V gene end was trimmed by 2 bases and the J gene end by 1 base; junction bases not matched to a gene: 2. The CDR3 DNA sequence: TGTGCCAGCAGCCAAAGGGACAGATCCTACGAGCAGTACTTC. This sequence encodes CASSQRDRSYEQYF.

About this clonotype: A much larger clonotype is one base distant, so this may be a read error. The chain uses TRBV6-1 and TRBJ1-5; D is uncertain. Germline values: CDR1 MNHNS, CDR2 SASEGT. The CDR3 is made up of 15 amino acids. The CDR3 loop is CASSETRSRNRPQHF. The DNA of the CDR3 is TGTGCCAGCAGCGAGACCAGATCCCGGAATCGGCCCCAGCATTTT.

This clonotype came up many times. The chain has TRBV27 and TRBJ2-7, with a tentative D call TRBD2 (5 bases). The germline V and J ends were trimmed by 7 bases and 3 bases, with 19 bases remaining between them. CDR3 length: 15 residues. CDR1 and CDR2 from the germline V gene are MNHEY and SMNVEV (reference sequence). CDR3: CASKLSWEIVYEQYF. As DNA, the CDR3 is TGTGCCAGCAAACTATCGTGGGAGATAGTCTACGAGCAGTACTTC.

This clonotype showed up just a few times. The CDR3 is CASSSGLAGDYEQFF. CDR3 DNA sequence: TGTGCCAGCAGCTCCGGACTAGCGGGAGATTATGAGCAGTTCTTC. V is TRBV11-2 and J is TRBJ2-1; 13 bases agree with TRBD2. V lost 4 bases and J lost 8; bases outside the gene matches: 5. CDR3 length: 15 residues. The germline V gene encodes CDR1 SGHAT and CDR2 FQNNGV.

The J gene is TRBJ1-1, the V gene TRBV30, with a tentative D call TRBD1 (5 bases). CDR1 is GTSNPN, CDR2 SVGIG, per germline (reference sequence). The CDR3 spans 12 residues. The V end was cut by 0 bases, the J end by 8 bases, with 10 bases between. CDR3 region: CAWSVRQKEAFF. In DNA form, the CDR3 reads TGTGCCTGGAGTGTACGACAGAAGGAAGCTTTCTTT. The variable domain in full, completed from reference TRBV30 and TRBJ1-1, reads SQTIHQWPATLVQPVGSPLSLECTVEGTSNPNLYWYRQAAGRGLQLLFYSVGIGQISSEVPQNLSASRPQDRQFILSSKKLLLSDSGFYLCAWSVRQKEAFFGQGTRLTVV.

There are many counts of this clonotype. The chain employs TRBV28 and TRBJ2-7; no definite D call. CDR3 length equals 12 residues. Deletions cut 4 bases from V and 6 bases from J, with 10 bases between. The germline V gene encodes CDR1 MDHEN and CDR2 SYDVKM. The DNA of the CDR3 is TGTGCCAGCAGTTCACAGACCTCCGAGCAGTACTTC. Protein sequence: CASSSQTSEQYF.

This clonotype was recorded at least ten times. The rearrangement joins TRBV28 to TRBJ2-7; no clear D. The V gene lost 8 bases and the J gene lost 3 bases, with 8 bases spanning the gap. Germline V gene data show CDR1 as MDHEN and CDR2 as SYDVKM. This CDR3 has 11 residues. CDR3 region: CASAYSYEQYF. CDR3 DNA sequence: TGTGCCAGCGCCTACAGCTACGAGCAGTACTTC.

As regards this clonotype: At one of its ends the junction is not consistent with the germline gene, which may arise from a read error. The chain has TRBV9 and TRBJ1-1, with TRBD1 matching 7 bases. The length of the CDR3 is 14 residues. Germline V lookup: CDR1 SGDLS, CDR2 YYNGEE. CDR3 sequence reads: CASSGRGVNTEASF. CDR3 nucleotide sequence: TGTGCCAGCAGCGGCAGGGGGGTGAACACTGAAGCTTCCTTT.

The chain couples TRBV3-1 to TRBJ2-7, with a possible D match to TRBD2 (6 bases). This CDR3 comprises 16 residues. The germline CDR1 and CDR2 sequences are LGHDT and YNNKEL (reference sequence). The V end was cut by 5 bases, the J end by 5 bases, with 22 bases between. CDR3 DNA sequence: TGTGCCAGCAGCTTAGAGGGCGGAACTAGCAAGGACGAGCAGTACTTC. Amino acids: CASSLEGGTSKDEQYF.

This clonotype was recorded a few times. The V gene is TRBV29-1, the J gene TRBJ1-1; TRBD1 is a possible D gene (6 bases). CDR1 is SQVTM and CDR2 is ANQGSEA in the germline V gene. This CDR3 contains 17 residues. The V end lost 5 bases, the J end lost 6 bases, and 28 bases lay between the germline ends. CDR3 loop: CSVYTSSTGGGNAEAFF. CDR3 sequence (DNA): TGCAGCGTTTATACCTCTTCGACGGGGGGCGGTAACGCTGAAGCTTTCTTT.

This clonotype was seen more than once but under ten times. A clone one base away is much larger, so this may be a read error. The chain carries TRBV27 and TRBJ2-2; 8 nucleotides align to TRBD1. Germline-derived CDR1 and CDR2 are MNHEY and SMNVEV (reference sequence). After removal of 5 bases from V and 4 bases from J, the junction contained 0 bases not matched to a gene. This CDR3 has 13 residues. The CDR3 region has the DNA TGTGCCAGCAGTACAGGGGGCACCGGGGAGCTGTTTTTT. Translated: CASSTGGTGELFF.

This clonotype was detected many times. The rearrangement joins TRBV15 to TRBJ1-2, with 8 bases lining up with TRBD1. The V segment lost 5 bases and the J segment 8 bases; nucleotides outside the gene matches: 19. Germline CDR1 LNHNV, CDR2 YYDKDF (reference sequence). The CDR3 covers 17 residues. The CDR3 loop is CATSRGGTGFMTSGYTF. DNA for the CDR3: TGTGCCACCAGCCGGGGCGGGACAGGATTTATGACCAGCGGCTACACCTTC.

This clonotype has a handful of counts. The chain combines TRBV20-1 with TRBJ2-7; 8 nucleotides align to TRBD2. The CDR3 spans 15 residues. Germline assignment: CDR1 DFQATT and CDR2 SNEGSKA (reference sequence). Unmatched junction bases numbered 5, after V lost 0 bases and J lost 1 base. CDR3 sequence reads: CSARDLGGGSYEQYF. The CDR3 DNA reads as TGCAGTGCTAGAGATTTGGGCGGGGGGTCCTACGAGCAGTACTTC.

The CDR3 bases are TGCGCCAGCCGGACTAGCGGGAGCCACGAGCAGTACTTC. It yields the protein CASRTSGSHEQYF. V gene TRBV5-1 combines with J gene TRBJ2-7, with 13 nucleotides matching TRBD2. The V segment lost 7 bases and the J segment 5 bases; nucleotides outside the gene matches: 3. This CDR3 is 13 amino acids long. In germline, CDR1 is SGHRS, CDR2 YFSETQ.

The CDR3 DNA sequence: TGTGCCAGCAGCCAAGATCCGGGGACAGGGACCTACGAGCAGTACTTC. This codes for CASSQDPGTGTYEQYF. J is TRBJ2-7 and V is TRBV4-2, with TRBD1 matching over 9 bases. The CDR3 has 16 residues. The V segment lost 0 bases and the J segment 2 bases; nucleotides outside the gene matches: 5. CDR1 LGHNA and CDR2 YNFKEQ come from the germline V gene.

The chain uses TRBV27 and TRBJ2-3; 7 positions match TRBD1. V trimming: 6 bases; J trimming: 2 bases; junction bases outside the gene matches: 14. CDR3 length: 17 residues. Per the germline V gene, CDR1 is MNHEY and CDR2 is SMNVEV (reference sequence). CDR3 loop: CASSTTTRTGDTDTQYF. For the CDR3, the DNA is TGTGCCAGCAGCACAACCACTAGGACAGGAGACACAGATACGCAGTATTTT.

The gene calls are TRBV10-3 and TRBJ1-3, with D possibly being TRBD1 (5 bases). Germline-derived CDR1 and CDR2 are ENHRY and SYGVKD. This CDR3 is 12 amino acids long. V was cut by 4 bases and J by 8 bases, with 9 bases left in between. The CDR3, as DNA: TGTGCCATCAGTGGGACAACGGACACCATATATTTT. This encodes CAISGTTDTIYF.

This clonotype was detected many times. V gene TRBV6-4 combines with J gene TRBJ2-7, with TRBD2 matching over 9 bases. CDR1 MRHNA and CDR2 SNTAGT come from the germline V gene. With V trimmed by 4 bases and J by 6 bases, 4 bases remained unmatched. The CDR3 extends over 13 amino acids. The CDR3 bases are TGTGCCAGCAGTGTTGATAGCGGGAGCGAGCAGTACTTC. Translation: CASSVDSGSEQYF.

This clonotype occurred many times. This rearrangement joins TRBV2 to TRBJ2-5; 9 bases fit TRBD1. CDR3 length: 15 amino acids. From germline, CDR1 is SNHLY and CDR2 FYNNEI. Losses at the gene ends were 1 base for V and 5 bases for J; bases not matched to a gene: 5. Written as DNA, the CDR3 is TGTGCCAGCAGTGAAGTCAGGACAGGGGCTGAGACCCAGTACTTC. Protein: CASSEVRTGAETQYF.

This clonotype was detected a few times. V is TRBV5-1 and J is TRBJ2-7, with D uncertain. The CDR3 contains 14 residues. Germline V CDR1 and CDR2: SGHRS, YFSETQ. V lost 5 bases to trimming and J lost 5 bases, with 17 bases between them. The CDR3 DNA reads as TGCGCCAGCAGATCGACCGGACCCTCAGACGAGCAGTACTTC. Translation gives CASRSTGPSDEQYF.

This clonotype came up many times. The chain recombines TRBV7-9 with TRBJ2-5, with TRBD2 matching over 9 bases. The CDR3 is made up of 16 amino acids. Germline CDR1 SEHNR, CDR2 FQNEAQ (reference sequence). Trimming took 2 bases from V and 3 from J; bases not matched to a gene: 7. CDR3 nucleotide sequence: TGTGCCAGCAGCTTACTAGCGGGAAAAAAAGAAGAGACCCAGTACTTC. It codes for CASSLLAGKKEETQYF.

This clonotype was seen many times. The chain uses TRBV5-4 and TRBJ2-5, with D perhaps TRBD1 (6 bases). V was shortened by 3 bases and J by 5 bases, with 8 bases between the two germline ends. CDR3 length: 12 amino acids. Germline CDR1 and CDR2: SGHNT and YYREEE (reference sequence). The CDR3 DNA reads TGTGCCAGCAGCTCAGACAGGGAGACCCAGTACTTC. It encodes CASSSDRETQYF.

This clonotype was seen at least ten times. J is TRBJ2-5 and V is TRBV27; D could derive from TRBD1 or TRBD2 (5 bases each). The germline V gene has CDR1 MNHEY and CDR2 SMNVEV (reference sequence). Trimming stripped 6 bases from V and 5 bases from J, with 7 bases between. CDR3 length: 11 amino acids. The chain's CDR3 is CASSWGETQYF. DNA for the CDR3: TGTGCCAGCAGCTGGGGGGAGACCCAGTACTTC.

The table lists this clonotype with a few counts. V and J are TRBV30 and TRBJ1-2, with a tentative D call TRBD1 (5 bases). CDR3 size: 14 residues. The V gene lost 0 bases and the J gene lost 4 bases, with 12 bases spanning the gap. Germline V lookup: CDR1 GTSNPN, CDR2 SVGIG (reference sequence). The chain's CDR3 is CAWSVRRTRYGYTF. The CDR3 nucleotides read TGTGCCTGGAGTGTGAGACGGACACGCTATGGCTACACCTTC.